One and the same sample provided the 32 T cell receptor beta chains below, sequenced in a study of Ad26.COV2.S vaccination and SARS-CoV-2 variants. Produced via immunoSEQ multiplex PCR; TCRdb's table is partial and in-frame only. Among more than 300,000 clones listed, roughly 86% were seen once. This sample's treatment: around 19 received Ad26.COV2.S at low or high dose, single or two shots; 5 received placebo; per-sample allocation not given. Sampling happened 63 days after the first vaccine or placebo injection. The source material was peripheral blood, sampled in a trial of Ad26.COV2.S vaccine versus placebo. The receptors stem from a person between 18 and 60 years old who received the Ad26.COV2.S COVID-19 vaccine or a placebo.

V gene TRBV3-1 (or the pseudogene TRBV3-2) combines with J gene TRBJ2-3; 9 bases match TRBD1. Germline V gene lookup returns CDR1 LGHDT and CDR2 YNNKEL (reference sequence). V lost 4 bases, J lost 2 bases, and 7 bases stayed unmatched. The CDR3 has 16 amino acids. The CDR3 nucleotides are TGTGCCAGCAGCCGCAGACAGGGGGTGGACACAGATACGCAGTATTTT. Encoded protein: CASSRRQGVDTDTQYF.

The chain uses TRBV7-9 and TRBJ1-1; TRBD1 aligns across 9 bases. This CDR3 has 12 residues. Germline values: CDR1 SEHNR, CDR2 FQNEAQ (reference sequence). Losses at the gene ends were 6 bases for V and 4 bases for J; bases not matched to a gene: 0. The CDR3 protein is CASRGQGTEAFF. The CDR3 nucleotides read TGTGCCAGCAGGGGACAGGGCACTGAAGCTTTCTTT.

CDR3 sequence: CASSLAGGNTEAFF. The DNA of the CDR3 is TGTGCCAGCAGTTTAGCCGGGGGGAACACTGAAGCTTTCTTT. The chain couples TRBV27 to TRBJ1-1; TRBD1 might be the D (5 bases). Germline V gene data show CDR1 as MNHEY and CDR2 as SMNVEV (reference sequence). The CDR3 length is 14 residues. The V end lost 2 bases, the J end lost 1 base, and 8 bases lay between the germline ends.

The genes are TRBV12-5 and TRBJ2-3, with TRBD1 matching 11 bases. This CDR3 has 15 amino acids. The V gene's germline CDR1 is LGHNT and CDR2 FRNRAP. V shed 7 bases and J 4 bases; nucleotides not matched to a gene: 7. CDR3 sequence (DNA): TGTGCTAGTGCCCTCAGGACAGGGGGCGCAGATACGCAGTATTTT. Amino acid sequence: CASALRTGGADTQYF.

V gene TRBV10-3 combines with J gene TRBJ2-2; TRBD2 is a possible D gene (6 bases). V lost 0 bases to trimming and J lost 6 bases, with 8 bases between them. Germline V gene sequence: CDR1 ENHRY, CDR2 SYGVKD. The CDR3 length is 14 residues. CDR3 in amino acids: CAISESPSAGELFF. In nucleotides, the CDR3 is TGTGCCATCAGTGAGTCTCCTAGCGCCGGGGAGCTGTTTTTT.

The chain uses TRBV5-1 and TRBJ1-4; a weak D match, TRBD1 (5 bases). In germline, CDR1 is SGHRS, CDR2 YFSETQ. The V gene lost 5 bases and the J gene lost 7 bases, with 15 bases spanning the gap. The CDR3 covers 14 residues. The CDR3 reads CASRPGTGGEKLFF. CDR3 nucleotide sequence: TGCGCCAGCAGGCCCGGGACGGGGGGTGAAAAACTGTTTTTT. The whole variable domain, remainder taken from reference TRBV5-1 and TRBJ1-4, is KAGVTQTPRYLIKTRGQQVTLSCSPISGHRSVSWYQQTPGQGLQFLFEYFSETQRNKGNFPGRFSGRQFSNSRSEMNVSTLELGDSALYLCASRPGTGGEKLFFGSGTQLSVL.

The genes are TRBV18 and TRBJ1-6, with D possibly matching TRBD1 (6 bases). Germline V lookup: CDR1 KGHSH, CDR2 LQKENI. The CDR3 consists of 13 residues. V lost 5 bases to trimming and J lost 13 bases, with 15 bases between them. DNA for the CDR3: TGTGCCAGCTCAGATCTACAGGGTTCTCCCCTCCACTTT. It codes for CASSDLQGSPLHF.

The chain links TRBV2 to TRBJ1-5, with D maybe TRBD1 (5 bases). Germline-derived CDR1 and CDR2 are SNHLY and FYNNEI. This CDR3 is built from 15 residues. V lost 3 bases to trimming and J lost 0 bases, with 9 bases between them. The DNA for the CDR3 is TGTGCCAGCAGTGATTGGGGGTTTAGCAATCAGCCCCAGCATTTT. It specifies CASSDWGFSNQPQHF.

The chain recombines TRBV6-2 or TRBV6-3 with TRBJ1-2; TRBD1 matches at 8 bases. The germline V gene has CDR1 MNHEY and CDR2 SVGEGT. CDR3 size: 13 residues. J lost 7 bases, V lost 6 bases, and 7 bases had no gene match. In DNA form, the CDR3 reads TGTGCCAGCAGCCTGGACAGGGCGGGTGGCTACACCTTC. It yields the protein CASSLDRAGGYTF.

As to this clone: Relative to the germline gene, one junction end is altered; a read error may explain this. This chain uses TRBV7-9 with TRBJ1-1; D possibly corresponds to TRBD1 (6 bases). This CDR3 contains 14 residues. CDR1 is SEHNR and CDR2 is FQNEAQ in the germline V gene (reference sequence). CDR3 nucleotides: TGTGCCAGCAGCTTAGCGAGGGTGGGGGCTGAGGCTTTCTTT. Residues: CASSLARVGAEAFF.

This chain uses TRBV10-1 with TRBJ2-3; 8 positions agree with TRBD2. The trim removed 7 bases at V and 2 bases at J, leaving 11 bases unmatched. Germline loops: CDR1 WNHNN, CDR2 SYGVQD (reference sequence). The CDR3 covers 16 residues. The CDR3 loop reads CASKGEAGDHTDTQYF. CDR3 DNA: TGCGCCAGCAAGGGTGAAGCGGGGGACCACACAGATACGCAGTATTTT.

The chain combines TRBV5-1 with TRBJ1-3; D remains ambiguous. V lost 0 bases and J lost 2, with 6 bases in between. CDR3 length: 14 residues. Germline assignment: CDR1 SGHRS and CDR2 YFSETQ. The CDR3 is CASSLGSPGNTIYF. The DNA of the CDR3 is TGCGCCAGCAGCTTGGGAAGTCCTGGAAACACCATATATTTT.

The gene calls are TRBV2 and TRBJ1-1; D is unclear. CDR3 length equals 13 residues. V lost 4 bases and J 4 bases, leaving 10 bases between the germline ends. Per germline, CDR1 SNHLY and CDR2 FYNNEI. CDR3 nucleotide sequence: TGTGCCAGCAGTGCAGCTCGGGGCACTGAAGCTTTCTTT. As protein: CASSAARGTEAFF.

The genes are TRBV6-2 or TRBV6-3 and TRBJ2-5; 14 positions match TRBD2. Germline lookup yields CDR1 MNHEY and CDR2 SVGEGT. The CDR3 is 15 residues long. V gave up 0 bases and J gave up 7 bases; unmatched junction bases: 1. This chain's CDR3 is CASSYSGLAGGTQYF. In DNA, the CDR3 is TGTGCCAGCAGTTACTCCGGACTAGCGGGGGGGACCCAGTACTTC.

The chain joins TRBV4-3 to TRBJ2-3, with 7 bases lining up with TRBD1. Unmatched junction bases numbered 10, after V lost 4 bases and J lost 3 bases. The CDR3 is 16 residues long. Germline assignment: CDR1 LGHNA and CDR2 YSLEER. CDR3 bases: TGCGCCAGCAGCCCTACCGGCCAGGGGGTGACAGATACGCAGTATTTT. Its translation: CASSPTGQGVTDTQYF.

This clone was seen once. This chain connects TRBV27 to TRBJ1-1; 10 nucleotides match TRBD1. With 7 bases clipped from V and 6 bases from J, the junction kept 8 bases outside the gene matches. Germline V gene data show CDR1 as MNHEY and CDR2 as SMNVEV (reference sequence). The CDR3 is made up of 14 amino acids. CDR3 in DNA: TGTGCCAGCACCAAGACAGGGGGCGCCCCTGAAGCTTTCTTT. As protein: CASTKTGGAPEAFF.

This clone has more than one count but fewer than ten. The chain employs TRBV7-9 and TRBJ2-7; 7 bases line up with TRBD1. From germline, CDR1 is SEHNR and CDR2 FQNEAQ (reference sequence). This CDR3 has 12 residues. Trimming took 6 bases from V and 11 from J; bases not matched to a gene: 10. The CDR3 spells CASSLDRASEYF. The DNA for the CDR3 is TGTGCCAGCAGTCTAGACAGGGCCTCGGAGTACTTC.

This clone occurred once. This chain uses TRBV18 with TRBJ1-6, with a weak D call TRBD1 (5 bases). CDR3 length equals 18 residues. Trimming shortened V by 2 bases and J by 0 bases, and 14 bases separated the two germline ends. Germline lookup yields CDR1 KGHSH and CDR2 LQKENI. The CDR3 DNA is TGTGCCAGCTCACCAACAAGCGGGGGGAGCTCCTATAATTCACCCCTCCACTTT. It yields the protein CASSPTSGGSSYNSPLHF.

The chain employs TRBV2 and TRBJ1-6; possible D gene TRBD1, 5 bases. From germline, CDR1 is SNHLY and CDR2 FYNNEI. This CDR3 spans 13 amino acids. Trimming removed 3 bases from V and 10 bases from J, with 10 bases in between. The CDR3 region is CASSDRERSPLHF. CDR3 DNA sequence: TGTGCCAGCAGTGACAGGGAGAGGTCACCCCTCCACTTT.

This clone occurred once. The chain couples TRBV4-2 to TRBJ1-6; D perhaps matches TRBD1 (5 bases). CDR3 size: 16 residues. Per the germline V gene, CDR1 is LGHNA and CDR2 is YNFKEQ. Trimming took off 0 bases at V and 10 bases at J, with 16 bases between the two ends. The CDR3 reads CASSQDLVGRDSPLHF. The CDR3 DNA follows: TGTGCCAGCAGCCAAGATTTGGTAGGCAGGGACTCACCCCTCCACTTT.

The rearrangement links TRBV7-9 to TRBJ1-5, with D tentatively TRBD1 (6 bases). CDR1 SEHNR and CDR2 FQNEAQ come from the germline V gene (reference sequence). The CDR3 spans 15 residues. V shed 5 bases and J shed 2 bases, with 13 bases lying between them. CDR3 sequence: CASSPPAGGNQPQHF. The CDR3, as DNA: TGTGCCAGCAGCCCCCCGGCAGGGGGCAATCAGCCCCAGCATTTT.

This chain connects TRBV7-7 to TRBJ2-1; TRBD2 matches 8 bases. Germline CDR1 and CDR2: SSHAT and FNYEAQ (reference sequence). V lost 2 bases, J lost 5 bases, and 14 bases stayed unmatched. This CDR3 is 18 amino acids long. CDR3 sequence reads: CASSLKVGVTSANNEQFF. CDR3 bases: TGTGCCAGCAGCTTAAAGGTTGGCGTGACTAGCGCGAACAATGAGCAGTTCTTC.

The chain recombines TRBV27 with TRBJ2-5, with 8 nucleotides matching TRBD1. Germline loops: CDR1 MNHEY, CDR2 SMNVEV (reference sequence). The length of the CDR3 is 13 residues. V lost 10 bases to trimming and J lost 4 bases; unmatched junction nucleotides: 8. CDR3: CATLTGERETQYF. CDR3 DNA sequence: TGTGCCACCCTGACAGGGGAGAGAGAGACCCAGTACTTC.

The chain has TRBV6-2 or TRBV6-3 and TRBJ1-2; no definite D call. V was clipped by 6 bases and J by 7 bases, with 9 bases between them. In germline, CDR1 is MNHEY, CDR2 SVGEGT. The CDR3 is 11 amino acids. CDR3 in amino acids: CASSSYTGYTF. CDR3 in DNA: TGTGCCAGCAGCAGCTATACTGGCTACACCTTC.

This clone was seen a few times. The chain joins TRBV5-1 to TRBJ1-2, with D possibly TRBD1 on 6 matching bases. The CDR3 runs to 12 residues. Germline CDR1 reads SGHRS; CDR2 reads YFSETQ. V lost 7 bases and J 3 bases, leaving 10 bases between the germline ends. The CDR3 DNA is TGCGCCAGCTCCAAGGGGGACTATGGCTACACCTTC. Its translation is CASSKGDYGYTF.

In this sample, this clone turned up a few times. The genes are TRBV6-6 and TRBJ1-6, with D possibly TRBD1 on 6 matching bases. Germline values: CDR1 MNHNY, CDR2 SVGAGI (reference sequence). This CDR3 comprises 16 residues. V lost 2 bases to trimming and J lost 8 bases, with 16 bases between them. The CDR3 spells CASSYKRGGADSPLHF. In DNA, the CDR3 is TGTGCCAGCAGTTACAAGAGAGGGGGGGCAGATTCACCCCTCCACTTT.

This rearrangement joins TRBV3-1 (or the pseudogene TRBV3-2) to TRBJ1-1; TRBD1 matches 9 bases. This CDR3 comprises 12 residues. Germline assignment: CDR1 LGHDT and CDR2 YNNKEL (reference sequence). V shed 5 bases, J shed 9 bases, and the junction held 4 bases outside the gene matches. Here the CDR3 reads CASSFTGGQAFF. The DNA for the CDR3 is TGTGCCAGCAGCTTTACAGGGGGCCAAGCTTTCTTT.

The CDR3 nucleotides are TGTGCCAGCAGCCTGCGTGATTACAATGAGCAGTTCTTC. This sequence encodes CASSLRDYNEQFF. The rearrangement links TRBV3-1 (or the pseudogene TRBV3-2) to TRBJ2-1; D not resolved. Trimming shortened V by 4 bases and J by 4 bases, and 8 bases separated the two germline ends. Germline lookup yields CDR1 LGHDT and CDR2 YNNKEL (reference sequence). The CDR3 consists of 13 residues.

The CDR3 DNA reads TGTGCCACCAGCAGAGTCCGGGAAAATGAGCAGTTCTTC. It yields the protein CATSRVRENEQFF. The chain employs TRBV15 and TRBJ2-1, with a weak D call TRBD2 (5 bases). V shed 1 base and J shed 7 bases, with 8 bases lying between them. Germline V gene lookup returns CDR1 LNHNV and CDR2 YYDKDF (reference sequence). The CDR3 is 13 residues long. Filled out from reference TRBV15 and TRBJ2-1, the complete variable domain reads DAMVIQNPRYQVTQFGKPVTLSCSQTLNHNVMYWYQQKSSQAPKLLFHYYDKDFNNEADTPDNFQSRRPNTSFCFLDIRSPGLGDTAMYLCATSRVRENEQFFGPGTRLTVL.

The rearrangement links TRBV10-1 to TRBJ1-1; no clear D gene. The V gene's germline CDR1 is WNHNN and CDR2 SYGVQD (reference sequence). The CDR3 is 13 residues long. V shed 4 bases and J shed 7 bases, with 13 bases lying between them. Here the CDR3 reads CASSGAGFNEAFF. As DNA, the CDR3 is TGCGCCAGCAGTGGTGCCGGGTTTAATGAAGCTTTCTTT.

The chain carries TRBV7-3 and TRBJ2-7; D may be TRBD1 or TRBD2 (5 bases each). CDR3 size: 14 residues. Trimming pared 2 bases from V and 2 bases from J, leaving 10 bases between. CDR1 SGHTA and CDR2 FQGTGA come from the germline V gene. CDR3 in amino acids: CASSLGGVPYEQYF. CDR3 nucleotides: TGTGCCAGCAGCTTAGGGGGAGTTCCCTACGAGCAGTACTTC.

The chain is built from TRBV11-3 and TRBJ2-5, with 7 bases matching TRBD1. The length of the CDR3 is 15 residues. J was trimmed by 3 bases and V by 1 base; bases with no gene match: 5. Germline CDR1 is SGHNT and CDR2 is YENEEA. CDR3 bases: TGTGCCAGCAGCTTAGGAGGGACAGCCAAAGAGACCCAGTACTTC. Its translation: CASSLGGTAKETQYF.